A single sample gave rise to the 9 T cell receptor beta chains below, sequenced in a study of T cell responses to AZD1222 COVID-19 vaccine. The repertoire was sequenced with immunoSEQ multiplex PCR; TCRdb's copy has only in-frame clones and lacks some. The data show about 61,000 clones, over 75% seen once. The sample in question was peripheral blood, obtained 28 days after the second AZD1222 dose. These receptors originate from an adult who received the AZD1222 COVID-19 vaccine.

The V and J genes are TRBV30 and TRBJ1-1; TRBD1 agrees at 8 bases. V shed 5 bases, J shed 0 bases, and the junction held 2 bases outside the gene matches. Germline V lookup: CDR1 GTSNPN, CDR2 SVGIG (reference sequence). The CDR3 totals 13 residues. This CDR3 is CAWQGALNTEAFF. CDR3 nucleotides: TGTGCCTGGCAGGGGGCTTTGAACACTGAAGCTTTCTTT.

The rearrangement uses TRBV7-3 and TRBJ2-7; the match to TRBD2 covers 14 bases. The CDR3 runs to 16 residues. CDR1 is SGHTA, CDR2 FQGTGA, per germline. V dropped 5 bases and J dropped 5; count of bases not matched to a gene: 8. CDR3 coding DNA: TGTGCCAGCAGCCTAGAGGGGACTAGCGGGAGTCACGAGCAGTACTTC. Its translation: CASSLEGTSGSHEQYF.

V usage is TRBV28 and J usage is TRBJ2-7; 7 nucleotides match TRBD2. The CDR3 spans 14 residues. The germline gives CDR1 MDHEN, CDR2 SYDVKM. With V trimmed by 7 bases and J by 4 bases, 10 bases remained unmatched. The CDR3 DNA is TGTGCCAGCACTACTTCTGGGGGAGGGTACGAGCAGTACTTC. Translation: CASTTSGGGYEQYF.

V is TRBV30 and J is TRBJ1-1; maybe TRBD1 (5 bases). Trimming shortened V by 7 bases and J by 2 bases, and 14 bases separated the two germline ends. CDR3 length: 13 amino acids. The germline CDR1 and CDR2 sequences are GTSNPN and SVGIG (reference sequence). CDR3 nucleotide sequence: TGTGCCTATAATCGACAGAGAAACACTGAAGCTTTCTTT. Encoded protein: CAYNRQRNTEAFF.

To note about this clone: At one end, the junction sequence differs from germline, possibly due to a read error. The rearrangement uses TRBV7-7 and TRBJ2-7; D gene unclear. The CDR3 length is 13 residues. In germline, CDR1 is SSHAT, CDR2 FNYEAQ (reference sequence). CDR3 residues: CASSLGRSYEQYF. The CDR3 DNA reads TGTGCTAGCAGCTTAGGCAGATCCTACGAGCAGTACTTC.

The J gene is TRBJ1-1, the V gene TRBV7-3, with D uncertain. Germline lookup yields CDR1 SGHTA and CDR2 FQGTGA. Trimming stripped 4 bases from V and 5 bases from J, with 11 bases between. The CDR3 runs 13 residues. CDR3 nucleotide sequence: TGTGCCAGCAGCTATCGTTTCGGTACTGAAGCTTTCTTT. This encodes CASSYRFGTEAFF.

The chain uses TRBV7-8 and TRBJ2-7, with 10 bases matching TRBD2. The ends lost 5 bases at V and 6 bases at J; junction bases unmatched: 7. Germline CDR1 SGHVS, CDR2 FQNEAQ. The CDR3 is 14 residues long. In nucleotides, the CDR3 is TGTGCCAGCAGCATATCTAGCGGGAGTGGCGAGCAGTACTTC. It specifies CASSISSGSGEQYF. Looking up the rest from reference TRBV7-8 and TRBJ2-7 gives the full variable domain: GAGVSQSPRYKVAKRGQDVALRCDPISGHVSLFWYQQALGQGPEFLTYFQNEAQLDKSGLPSDRFFAERPEGSVSTLKIQRTQQEDSAVYLCASSISSGSGEQYFGPGTRLTVT.

CDR3 sequence reads: CASSVGSPNTQETQYF. CDR3 DNA sequence: TGTGCCAGCAGCGTAGGGTCTCCAAACACTCAAGAGACCCAGTACTTC. The gene calls are TRBV9 and TRBJ2-5; D not resolved. This CDR3 region has 16 residues. Trimming pared 0 bases from V and 2 bases from J, leaving 14 bases between. Germline V gene lookup returns CDR1 SGDLS and CDR2 YYNGEE.

The chain recombines TRBV19 with TRBJ2-1; D remains unclear. Per the germline V gene, CDR1 is LNHDA and CDR2 is SQIVND (reference sequence). CDR3 length equals 13 residues. Trimming cost V 5 bases and J 6 bases, with 11 bases left between them. CDR3 nucleotide sequence: TGTGCCAGTAGTCGGCAAGCAAGCAATGAGCAGTTCTTC. Its translation is CASSRQASNEQFF.